Listed here are 26 T cell receptor beta chains from one sample, sequenced in a study of cytomegalovirus exposure and HLA in healthy donors listed by TCRdb under 2017. The library was made by the immunoSEQ multiplex PCR assay. For the multiplex PCR, a mixture combining 60 forward primers for TCR Vbeta segments and 13 reverse primers for TCR Jbeta segments was used. TCRdb took this table from immuneACCESS and kept in-frame rearrangements with V and J called. Such tables lack part of the clones; where checked against another copy, unresolved V genes explain under half of the gap, and the rest is unexplained. This specimen's table enumerates approximately 150,000 clones. Approximately 0.88% of the sample is in the top ten clones. Sequencing was carried out using PBMCs. The source is a male donor in good health and CMV-seronegative.

The chain links TRBV7-9 to TRBJ2-1; 8 nucleotides match TRBD1. This CDR3 has 15 residues. Germline CDR1 is SEHNR and CDR2 is FQNEAQ (reference sequence). V trimming: 2 bases; J trimming: 8 bases; junction bases outside the gene matches: 8. In DNA form, the CDR3 reads TGTGCCAGCAGCTTACTAGGACAGGGAGGCGATGAGCAGTTCTTC. It yields the protein CASSLLGQGGDEQFF.

The CDR3, as DNA: TGTGCCAGTAGTATCGAACAAACACACAGGGGAACTGAAGCTTTCTTT. Its translation is CASSIEQTHRGTEAFF. The genes are TRBV19 and TRBJ1-1; 7 bases match TRBD1. CDR1 and CDR2 from the germline V gene are LNHDA and SQIVND (reference sequence). The CDR3 is 16 amino acids. Germline trimming cut 3 bases from V and 5 bases from J; bases unmatched to any gene: 12.

The chain uses TRBV7-8 and TRBJ2-2; TRBD2 is a possible D gene (5 bases). The germline gives CDR1 SGHVS, CDR2 FQNEAQ. CDR3 length: 15 amino acids. Trimming left V 4 bases short and J 3 bases short, with 12 bases between. The CDR3 loop is CASSSLDSHTGELFF. For the CDR3, the DNA is TGTGCCAGCAGCTCCCTGGACTCCCACACCGGGGAGCTGTTTTTT.

V gene TRBV5-4 combines with J gene TRBJ2-7; 7 bases are shared with TRBD2. Germline CDR1 SGHNT, CDR2 YYREEE (reference sequence). Trimming took 2 bases from V and 3 from J; bases not matched to a gene: 11. The CDR3 is 16 amino acids. This chain's CDR3 is CASSFWGGTQLYEQYF. In DNA form, the CDR3 reads TGTGCCAGCAGCTTTTGGGGGGGGACGCAGCTCTACGAGCAGTACTTC.

The rearrangement uses TRBV5-1 and TRBJ2-7; TRBD2 is a possible D gene (5 bases). Trimming removed 0 bases from V and 2 bases from J, with 12 bases in between. CDR1 SGHRS and CDR2 YFSETQ come from the germline V gene. This CDR3 has 15 amino acids. CDR3 sequence: CASSLGLGVAYEQYF. For the CDR3, the DNA is TGCGCCAGCAGCTTGGGTCTCGGGGTTGCCTACGAGCAGTACTTC.

The chain joins TRBV5-6 to TRBJ2-7; TRBD1 is a possible D gene (6 bases). The CDR3 loop spans 14 amino acids. V lost 2 bases to trimming and J lost 3 bases, with 12 bases between them. Germline V gene lookup returns CDR1 SGHDT and CDR2 YYEEEE. DNA of the CDR3: TGTGCCAGCAGCTTTGGACAGAGGAACTACGAGCAGTACTTC. Translated: CASSFGQRNYEQYF.

The chain combines TRBV19 with TRBJ1-5; D gene ambiguous. Trimming cost V 3 bases and J 0 bases, with 9 bases left between them. Germline assignment: CDR1 LNHDA and CDR2 SQIVND (reference sequence). CDR3 size: 15 residues. Written as DNA, the CDR3 is TGTGCCAGTAGTATGGAGGTTTATAGCAATCAGCCCCAGCATTTT. Translated, it gives CASSMEVYSNQPQHF.

The V and J genes are TRBV28 and TRBJ1-2; 9 bases are a match to TRBD1. Germline CDR1 and CDR2: MDHEN and SYDVKM. Trimming cost V 7 bases and J 8 bases; bases outside gene matches: 5. This CDR3 has 12 residues. In nucleotides, the CDR3 is TGTGCCAGCACCGGACAGGGGAAAGGCTACACCTTC. It translates to CASTGQGKGYTF.

The V and J genes are TRBV19 and TRBJ2-5; D might be TRBD2 (5 bases). CDR1 and CDR2 from the germline V gene are LNHDA and SQIVND (reference sequence). Trimming took off 4 bases at V and 5 bases at J, with 17 bases between the two ends. The CDR3 extends over 15 amino acids. The CDR3 spells CASSRMTTNSETQYF. Here the CDR3 DNA reads TGTGCCAGTAGTAGAATGACGACTAACTCGGAGACCCAGTACTTC.

The genes are TRBV29-1 and TRBJ2-1; D might be TRBD1 (5 bases). Trimming took 5 bases from V and 4 from J, leaving 15 bases between them. Germline assignment: CDR1 SQVTM and CDR2 ANQGSEA. CDR3 length: 14 residues. CDR3: CSVTKGAAYNEQFF. The CDR3 region has the DNA TGCAGCGTTACTAAAGGGGCCGCTTACAATGAGCAGTTCTTC.

The gene calls are TRBV4-2 and TRBJ2-1, with 11 positions matching TRBD2. Per germline, CDR1 LGHNA and CDR2 YNFKEQ. After removal of 7 bases from V and 10 bases from J, the junction contained 12 bases not matched to a gene. The CDR3 consists of 15 residues. The DNA for the CDR3 is TGTGCCAGCACCCTTAGCGGGGGGGCCTCAGAAGAGCAGTTCTTC. Its protein is CASTLSGGASEEQFF.

The chain recombines TRBV5-1 with TRBJ1-6; no clear D. V was trimmed by 0 bases and J by 8 bases, leaving 12 bases between them. Germline CDR1 is SGHRS and CDR2 is YFSETQ. This CDR3 spans 15 amino acids. CDR3 protein: CASSLVGREDSPLHF. The CDR3 DNA sequence: TGCGCCAGCAGCTTGGTTGGTAGGGAGGATTCACCCCTCCACTTT.

The chain has TRBV19 and TRBJ2-7; D perhaps matches TRBD1 (5 bases). V was pared by 6 bases and J by 7 bases, with 16 bases between. The CDR3 spans 13 residues. CDR1 is LNHDA, CDR2 SQIVND, per germline (reference sequence). CDR3 sequence reads: CASSQRGSGEQYF. The CDR3, as DNA: TGTGCCAGTAGCCAAAGGGGCTCGGGTGAGCAGTACTTC.

The gene calls are TRBV19 and TRBJ1-1; 9 nucleotides agree with TRBD1. Unmatched junction bases numbered 11, after V lost 6 bases and J lost 3 bases. This CDR3 contains 16 residues. Germline V gene sequence: CDR1 LNHDA, CDR2 SQIVND (reference sequence). DNA for the CDR3: TGTGCCAGTAGGATAAACAGGGGGCGATTGGACACTGAAGCTTTCTTT. Protein product: CASRINRGRLDTEAFF.

This rearrangement joins TRBV29-1 to TRBJ2-7; 8 positions agree with TRBD1. V dropped 0 bases and J dropped 3; count of bases not matched to a gene: 7. The CDR3 is 15 amino acids. The germline gives CDR1 SQVTM, CDR2 ANQGSEA. The CDR3 here is CSVEELAGGFYEQYF. CDR3 bases: TGCAGCGTTGAAGAATTGGCAGGGGGCTTCTACGAGCAGTACTTC.

This chain uses TRBV6-5 with TRBJ2-7, with D unclear. From germline, CDR1 is MNHEY and CDR2 SVGAGI. CDR3 length: 13 residues. V was cut by 6 bases and J by 0 bases, with 9 bases left in between. The CDR3 nucleotides are TGTGCCAGCAGCGAATACAGCTCCTACGAGCAGTACTTC. Its protein is CASSEYSSYEQYF.

This rearrangement joins TRBV7-8 to TRBJ2-7, with 9 nucleotides matching TRBD1. There are 15 residues in the CDR3. V lost 6 bases and J lost 1; bases outside the gene matches: 7. From germline, CDR1 is SGHVS and CDR2 FQNEAQ. CDR3 amino acids: CASRIQQGASYEQYF. CDR3 coding DNA: TGTGCCAGCAGGATCCAACAGGGGGCTTCCTACGAGCAGTACTTC.

This rearrangement joins TRBV19 to TRBJ2-7; D may be TRBD1 (6 bases). Germline V gene sequence: CDR1 LNHDA, CDR2 SQIVND (reference sequence). The V end lost 1 base, the J end lost 6 bases, and 7 bases lay between the germline ends. The CDR3 contains 12 residues. For the CDR3, the DNA is TGTGCCAGTAGTATAGCAGGGGCCGAGCAGTACTTC. It codes for CASSIAGAEQYF.

This rearrangement joins TRBV18 to TRBJ2-2; D call uncertain. Germline CDR1 and CDR2: KGHSH and LQKENI. The CDR3 length is 16 residues. V shed 1 base and J shed 4 bases, with 13 bases lying between them. DNA of the CDR3: TGTGCCAGCTCACCACAGGCTGCTTCGGGCACCGGGGAGCTGTTTTTT. It specifies CASSPQAASGTGELFF.

The chain has TRBV5-1 and TRBJ1-5; possible D gene TRBD1, 5 bases. Trimming stripped 0 bases from V and 8 bases from J, with 12 bases between. Looked up from germline, CDR1 is SGHRS and CDR2 is YFSETQ. The CDR3 runs to 14 residues. As DNA, the CDR3 is TGCGCCAGCAGCTTGGTTCAGGGCGGGGAGCCCCAGCATTTT. Translating gives CASSLVQGGEPQHF.

The rearrangement uses TRBV7-8 and TRBJ1-1; 7 bases agree with TRBD1. The CDR3 contains 13 residues. Looked up from germline, CDR1 is SGHVS and CDR2 is FQNEAQ. With V trimmed by 0 bases and J by 7 bases, 2 bases remained unmatched. CDR3 loop: CASSLAGQVEAFF. DNA for the CDR3: TGTGCCAGCAGCTTAGCCGGACAGGTTGAAGCTTTCTTT. Supplemented by reference TRBV7-8 and TRBJ1-1, the full variable domain reads GAGVSQSPRYKVAKRGQDVALRCDPISGHVSLFWYQQALGQGPEFLTYFQNEAQLDKSGLPSDRFFAERPEGSVSTLKIQRTQQEDSAVYLCASSLAGQVEAFFGQGTRLTVV.

This chain joins TRBV27 and TRBJ1-2, with D unclear. Germline CDR1 and CDR2: MNHEY and SMNVEV (reference sequence). Trimming pared 3 bases from V and 7 bases from J, leaving 12 bases between. The CDR3 contains 13 residues. This chain's CDR3 is CASSLEGVGGYTF. CDR3 DNA sequence: TGTGCCAGCAGTTTGGAGGGCGTGGGTGGCTACACCTTC.

The V and J genes are TRBV27 and TRBJ1-2; D is unclear. Germline-derived CDR1 and CDR2 are MNHEY and SMNVEV (reference sequence). The CDR3 loop spans 14 amino acids. V was shortened by 6 bases and J by 5 bases, with 16 bases between the two germline ends. CDR3 DNA sequence: TGTGCCAGCAGGCCCGGGTCCCCAAGTTATGGCTACACCTTC. It translates to CASRPGSPSYGYTF.

The chain carries TRBV9 and TRBJ1-2; D gene uncertain. In germline, CDR1 is SGDLS, CDR2 YYNGEE. The CDR3 sequence is 13 residues long. V was shortened by 2 bases and J by 0 bases, with 5 bases between the two germline ends. The CDR3 loop reads CASSVSANYGYTF. CDR3 nucleotide sequence: TGTGCCAGCAGCGTCTCCGCTAACTATGGCTACACCTTC.

The chain carries TRBV4-1 and TRBJ2-1, with 10 nucleotides matching TRBD2. The junction had 5 bases not matched to a gene; V was cut back by 0 bases and J by 0 bases. CDR3 length: 18 amino acids. CDR1 is MGHRA, CDR2 YSYEKL, per germline. The CDR3 sequence is CASSQEWASGSSYNEQFF. The CDR3 DNA reads TGCGCCAGCAGCCAAGAGTGGGCTAGCGGGAGCTCCTACAATGAGCAGTTCTTC.

The chain employs TRBV2 and TRBJ2-1; 9 nucleotides match TRBD2. The CDR3 runs to 15 residues. V lost 5 bases and J lost 6; bases outside the gene matches: 8. CDR1 and CDR2 (germline): SNHLY, FYNNEI. CDR3 bases: TGTGCCAGCAGTACAGGGCGGGAGGGATCCAATGAGCAGTTCTTC. It encodes CASSTGREGSNEQFF.